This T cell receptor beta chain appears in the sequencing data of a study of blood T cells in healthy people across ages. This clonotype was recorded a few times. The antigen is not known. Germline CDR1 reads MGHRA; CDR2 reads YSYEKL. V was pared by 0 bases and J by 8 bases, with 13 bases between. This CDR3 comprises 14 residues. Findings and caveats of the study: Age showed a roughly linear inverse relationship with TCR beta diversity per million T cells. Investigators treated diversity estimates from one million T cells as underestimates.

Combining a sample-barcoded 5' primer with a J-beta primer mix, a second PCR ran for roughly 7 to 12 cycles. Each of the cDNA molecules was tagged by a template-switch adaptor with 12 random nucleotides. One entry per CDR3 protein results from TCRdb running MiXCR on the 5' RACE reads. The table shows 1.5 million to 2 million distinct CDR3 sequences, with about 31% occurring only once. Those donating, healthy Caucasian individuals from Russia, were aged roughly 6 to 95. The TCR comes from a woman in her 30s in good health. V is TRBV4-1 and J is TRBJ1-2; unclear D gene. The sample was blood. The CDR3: CASSQDREGFGYTF. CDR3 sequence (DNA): TGCGCCAGCAGCCAAGATCGGGAGGGATTCGGCTACACCTTC.